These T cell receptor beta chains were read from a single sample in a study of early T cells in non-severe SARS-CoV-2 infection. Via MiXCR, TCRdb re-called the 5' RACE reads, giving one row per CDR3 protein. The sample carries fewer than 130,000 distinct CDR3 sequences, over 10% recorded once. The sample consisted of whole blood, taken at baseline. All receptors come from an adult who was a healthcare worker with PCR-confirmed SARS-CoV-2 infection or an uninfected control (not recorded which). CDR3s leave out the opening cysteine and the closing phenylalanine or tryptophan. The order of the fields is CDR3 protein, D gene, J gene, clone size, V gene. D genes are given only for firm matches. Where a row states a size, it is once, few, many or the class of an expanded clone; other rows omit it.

cdr3_aa: SPLKDRNTEAF; d_call: NA; j_call: TRBJ1-1; clone_size: many; v_call: TRBV20-1
cdr3_aa: SGQDLNTEAF; d_call: NA; j_call: TRBJ1-1; clone_size: few; v_call: TRBV29-1
cdr3_aa: ASSWDSRNIQY; d_call: NA; j_call: TRBJ2-4; clone_size: many; v_call: TRBV7-2
cdr3_aa: SVVLAGGPGNEQF; d_call: TRBD2; j_call: TRBJ2-1; clone_size: few; v_call: TRBV29-1
cdr3_aa: ASSSRRETQY; d_call: NA; j_call: TRBJ2-5; clone_size: NA; v_call: TRBV5-1
cdr3_aa: ASSLVGSSGANVLT; d_call: NA; j_call: TRBJ2-6; clone_size: few; v_call: TRBV7-8
cdr3_aa: ASSFAPGRAQPQH; d_call: NA; j_call: TRBJ1-5; clone_size: few; v_call: TRBV12-3/TRBV12-4
cdr3_aa: ASSLRTGEGGYT; d_call: TRBD1; j_call: TRBJ1-2; clone_size: many; v_call: TRBV7-2
cdr3_aa: ASSPDRNSPLH; d_call: NA; j_call: TRBJ1-6; clone_size: few; v_call: TRBV18
cdr3_aa: AWRGGVNTGELF; d_call: NA; j_call: TRBJ2-2; clone_size: NA; v_call: TRBV30
cdr3_aa: ASSQETLRPGFEAF; d_call: NA; j_call: TRBJ1-1; clone_size: many; v_call: TRBV4-1
cdr3_aa: SATDGGATIY; d_call: NA; j_call: TRBJ1-3; clone_size: NA; v_call: TRBV20-1
cdr3_aa: ATSDLTGEQF; d_call: NA; j_call: TRBJ2-1; clone_size: NA; v_call: TRBV24-1
cdr3_aa: ASSLLAGLTDTQY; d_call: NA; j_call: TRBJ2-3; clone_size: NA; v_call: TRBV11-2
cdr3_aa: ASSIAPNGGHQPQH; d_call: NA; j_call: TRBJ1-5; clone_size: NA; v_call: TRBV19
cdr3_aa: SFLGETEAF; d_call: NA; j_call: TRBJ1-1; clone_size: many; v_call: TRBV20-1
cdr3_aa: SAQDRALDQPQH; d_call: TRBD1; j_call: TRBJ1-5; clone_size: many; v_call: TRBV20-1
cdr3_aa: ASSVRRGGVSSTDTQY; d_call: TRBD2; j_call: TRBJ2-3; clone_size: NA; v_call: TRBV2
cdr3_aa: ASSSSGVQETQY; d_call: NA; j_call: TRBJ2-5; clone_size: NA; v_call: TRBV7-7
cdr3_aa: ASSLSPGQSYNSPLH; d_call: NA; j_call: TRBJ1-6; clone_size: NA; v_call: TRBV28
cdr3_aa: ASSIGPEDIQY; d_call: NA; j_call: TRBJ2-4; clone_size: NA; v_call: TRBV19
cdr3_aa: SVEEAGPHEQY; d_call: NA; j_call: TRBJ2-7; clone_size: few; v_call: TRBV29-1
cdr3_aa: ASSLQQNTEAF; d_call: NA; j_call: TRBJ1-1; clone_size: NA; v_call: TRBV2
cdr3_aa: ASSLSQGSRNTEAF; d_call: NA; j_call: TRBJ1-1; clone_size: many; v_call: TRBV28
cdr3_aa: ASSPSGGKDTQY; d_call: TRBD2; j_call: TRBJ2-3; clone_size: NA; v_call: TRBV12-3/TRBV12-4
cdr3_aa: SGTGGADTQY; d_call: NA; j_call: TRBJ2-3; clone_size: few; v_call: TRBV29-1